This T cell receptor beta chain comes out of a study of blood T cell repertoires in COVID-19. Study information: Sites in the United States, Italy and Spain provided acute and convalescent COVID-19 samples. PBMCs, B-cell-depleted T cells, or T cells provided the cDNA or gDNA that made up the material.

The authors' processing: The authors estimated nucleated cell counts from reference gene primer amplification. The table came from immunoSEQ multiplex PCR; TCRdb's copy has only in-frame clones and leaves some out. V, J and clone size are those of that table, while D and trimming were read from the DNA. This table holds 90,000 to 130,000 clones, about two thirds found once. From germline, CDR1 is LNHNV and CDR2 YYDKDF (reference sequence). Trimming pared 7 bases from V and 5 bases from J, leaving 20 bases between. This CDR3 region has 16 residues. The source of this sequence is a woman aged 40 to 55 with acute or convalescent COVID-19. The chain couples TRBV15 to TRBJ2-2; D may be TRBD1 (7 bases). The sequencing sample was made of peripheral blood. The CDR3 region is CATTPGRQGGTGELFF. CDR3 in DNA: TGTGCCACCACCCCCGGGAGACAGGGTGGAACCGGGGAGCTGTTTTTT.